This TCR beta chain was recorded in a study of blood T cell repertoires in COVID-19 (dated by TCRdb to between 2020 and 2021). Regarding the study in general: The collaborator samples originated in the United States, Italy and Spain and spanned the acute and convalescent phases of COVID-19. HLA class I and class II types, where available, came from metadata supplied by the sample provider rather than from assay-based typing. The material from the prospective study consisted of cDNA or gDNA derived from T cells, B-cell-depleted T cells, or PBMCs. The samples were drawn from two sources: the first 160 participants of the ongoing ImmuneRACE study, and fewer than 1,500 subjects contributed by 6 global collaborators. The repertoires were made available in a free public database intended to serve as a resource for research on the immune response to SARS-CoV-2. Deeply sampled blood TCRbeta repertoires from subjects exposed to, actively infected with, or recovered from COVID-19 were included in the dataset. Sample metadata almost always included a de-identified subject ID, COVID-19 status, age in years and sex.

Comment on this clone: Which antigen it targets is not known. Base qualities are not recorded, but no much larger clone differs from it by a single base.

Study-wide findings and limitations: How much clinical and demographic metadata was included differed by source and by participant, and the metadata was provided uncurated.

TCRbeta CDR3 regions were amplified from genomic DNA by means of the immunoSEQ Assay, a bias-controlled multiplex PCR. Per the source publication's procedure: Within the assay, amplification of reference gene primers was used to estimate how many nucleated cells each sample contained. To quantify the absolute abundance of each unique TCRbeta CDR3 rearrangement, sequence reads were collapsed and filtered. For each sample, productive Simpson clonality was calculated as the square root of Simpson's diversity index over productive rearrangements. TCRdb mirrors the immuneACCESS table, restricted to in-frame sequences. Some clones are absent from its copies; in checked studies, under half trace to an unresolved V gene, and the reason for the others is unknown. The V and J calls and the clone size are those of that table, but D and trimming were determined from the DNA. The sample has under 350,000 clones on record, roughly nine tenths of them singletons. The top ten hold 1.5% to 2% of the sample.

The CDR3 holds 17 amino acids from the cysteine to the phenylalanine. The entry retains the CDR3 DNA only, 51 bases that are in frame from base 1. CDR1 and CDR2 are read off the germline V gene as SGHAT and FQNNGV. V was cut back by 5 bases and J by 7 bases, leaving a gap of 21 bases between them. Enrolling through a virtual design, the prospective study's participants ranged in age from roughly 18 to 90 years and lived across approximately 25 United States geographic areas. Cohort assignment in the prospective study relied on participant-reported clinical history from a screening survey and a study questionnaire. Recovered participants in ImmuneRACE Cohort 3 were defined by two consecutive negative NP/OP PCR tests, clearance by a healthcare professional, or resolution of symptoms. Each participant in the prospective study had whole blood, serum and a nasopharyngeal or oropharyngeal swab collected by mobile phlebotomists. Over a 2-month period, participants in the prospective study had the option of providing additional blood draws and questionnaires. Before DNA extraction, blood samples from the prospective study were shipped at room temperature or frozen.

This chain is built from TRBV11-2 and TRBJ1-6; perhaps TRBD1 is the D gene, with 6 bases matching. The material sequenced was PBMCs or T cells enriched from blood (not recorded which). This TCR derives from a woman between 40 and 55 years old who had recovered from COVID-19. The CDR3 protein: CASSRGRGISVNSPLHF. At the DNA level, the sequence is TGTGCCAGCAGCCGGGGCAGGGGTATTAGTGTAAATTCACCCCTCCACTTT.